The clone carrying this T cell receptor (beta chain) has only a few counts. Its specificity is not known. The sample comes from a study of post-analysis software for immune sequencing data. In the study overall: Several disease courses (relapsing-remitting, secondary progressive and progressive-relapsing) of multiple sclerosis were included. General study findings and limits: Higher frequency in patients than in controls was seen for roughly five TRBV segments, with TRBV5-6, TRBV5-1 and TRBV20-1 among them. The authors found that F measure strongly co-clustered same-batch samples. Relative to controls, patients with multiple sclerosis showed significantly lower normalized Chao1 diversity.

The germline V gene has CDR1 SGHTA and CDR2 FQGNSA. The V end lost 2 bases, the J end lost 2 bases, and 10 bases lay between the germline ends. The CDR3 is 14 amino acids. Tagging with unique molecular identifiers was a feature of the TCR beta cDNA libraries. Some 500,000 cDNA molecules were obtained per 1 to 10 million input T cells. TCRdb called the PCR reads again in MiXCR, with one record for every CDR3 protein. The sample shows a few hundred thousand distinct CDR3 sequences, less than 35% of them seen only once. This receptor was identified in a girl between 10 and 17 years old with multiple sclerosis. The specimen was blood. This chain uses TRBV7-2 with TRBJ2-7; unclear D gene. The CDR3 is CASSLKAGPYEQYF. CDR3 coding DNA: TGTGCCAGCAGCTTAAAGGCCGGGCCCTACGAGCAGTACTTC.